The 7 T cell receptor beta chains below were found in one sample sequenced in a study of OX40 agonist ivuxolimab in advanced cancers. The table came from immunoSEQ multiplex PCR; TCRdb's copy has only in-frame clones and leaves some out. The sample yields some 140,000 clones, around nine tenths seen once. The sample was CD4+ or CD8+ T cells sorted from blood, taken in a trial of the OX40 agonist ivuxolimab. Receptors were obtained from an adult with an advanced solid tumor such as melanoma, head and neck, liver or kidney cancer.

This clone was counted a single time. The CDR3 sequence: CASTSGATSGAETQYF. CDR3 DNA: TGCGCCAGCACGAGCGGGGCGACTAGCGGGGCGGAGACCCAGTACTTC. The rearrangement links TRBV5-1 to TRBJ2-5; 11 bases are shared with TRBD2. Germline V gene data show CDR1 as SGHRS and CDR2 as YFSETQ. The length of the CDR3 is 16 residues. The V and J ends lost 6 bases and 5 bases, in that order; junction bases with no gene match: 12.

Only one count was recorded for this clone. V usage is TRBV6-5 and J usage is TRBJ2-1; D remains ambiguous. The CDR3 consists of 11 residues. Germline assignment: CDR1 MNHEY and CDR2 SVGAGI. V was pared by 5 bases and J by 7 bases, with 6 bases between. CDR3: CASSDHNEQFF. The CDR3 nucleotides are TGTGCCAGCAGTGACCATAATGAGCAGTTCTTC.

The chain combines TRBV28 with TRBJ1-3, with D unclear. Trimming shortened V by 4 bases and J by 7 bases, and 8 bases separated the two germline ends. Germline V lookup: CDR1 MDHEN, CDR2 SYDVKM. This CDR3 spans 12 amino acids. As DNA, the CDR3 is TGTGCCAGCAGTTCGAGGAGGAACACCATATATTTT. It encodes CASSSRRNTIYF.

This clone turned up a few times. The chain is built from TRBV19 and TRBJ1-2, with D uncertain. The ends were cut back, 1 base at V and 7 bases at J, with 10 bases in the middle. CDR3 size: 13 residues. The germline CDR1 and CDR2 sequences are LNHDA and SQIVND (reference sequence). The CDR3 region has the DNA TGTGCCAGTAGTATAGGGTTTGGAAGTGGCTACACCTTC. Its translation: CASSIGFGSGYTF.

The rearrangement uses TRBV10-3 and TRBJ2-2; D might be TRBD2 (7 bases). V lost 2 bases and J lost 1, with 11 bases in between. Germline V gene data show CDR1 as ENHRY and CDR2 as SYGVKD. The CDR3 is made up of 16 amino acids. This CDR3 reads CAISERGGRNTGELFF. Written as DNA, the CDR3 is TGTGCCATCAGTGAGCGCGGGGGCAGGAACACCGGGGAGCTGTTTTTT.

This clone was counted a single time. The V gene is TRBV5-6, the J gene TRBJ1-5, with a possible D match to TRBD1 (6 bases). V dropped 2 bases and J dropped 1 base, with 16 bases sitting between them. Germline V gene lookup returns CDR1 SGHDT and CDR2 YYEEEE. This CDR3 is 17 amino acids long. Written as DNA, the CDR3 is TGTGCCAGCAGCTTCTTTTTCTCAGGGGCGAGCAATCAGCCCCAGCATTTT. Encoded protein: CASSFFFSGASNQPQHF.

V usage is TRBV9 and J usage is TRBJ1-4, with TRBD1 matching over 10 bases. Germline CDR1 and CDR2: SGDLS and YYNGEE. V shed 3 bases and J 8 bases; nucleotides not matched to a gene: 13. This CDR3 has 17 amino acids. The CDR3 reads CASSDASEGQGIEKLFF. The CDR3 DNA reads TGTGCCAGCAGCGACGCCTCTGAGGGACAGGGGATAGAAAAACTGTTTTTT.